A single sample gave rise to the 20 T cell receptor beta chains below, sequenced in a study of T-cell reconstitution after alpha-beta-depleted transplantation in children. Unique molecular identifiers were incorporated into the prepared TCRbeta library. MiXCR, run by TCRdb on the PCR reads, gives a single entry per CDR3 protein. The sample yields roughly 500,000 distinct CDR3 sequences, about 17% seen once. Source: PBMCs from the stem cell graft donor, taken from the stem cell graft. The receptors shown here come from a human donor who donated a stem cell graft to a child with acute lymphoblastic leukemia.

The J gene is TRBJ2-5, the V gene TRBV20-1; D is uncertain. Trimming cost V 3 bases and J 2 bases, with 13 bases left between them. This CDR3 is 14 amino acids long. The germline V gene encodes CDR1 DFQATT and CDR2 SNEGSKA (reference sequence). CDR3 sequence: CSASGPLIQETQYF. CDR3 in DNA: TGCAGTGCTAGTGGGCCCCTTATTCAAGAGACCCAGTACTTC.

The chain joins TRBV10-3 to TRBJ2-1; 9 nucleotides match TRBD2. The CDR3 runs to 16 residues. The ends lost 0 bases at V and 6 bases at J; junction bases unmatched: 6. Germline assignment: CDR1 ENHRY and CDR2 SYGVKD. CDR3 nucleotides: TGTGCCATCAGTGAGTCGAAGCTAGCGGGAACCAATGAGCAGTTCTTC. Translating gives CAISESKLAGTNEQFF.

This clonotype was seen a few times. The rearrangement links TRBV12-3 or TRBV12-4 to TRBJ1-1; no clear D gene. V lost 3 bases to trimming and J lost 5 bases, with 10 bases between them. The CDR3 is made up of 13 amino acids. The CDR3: CASSFQARTEAFF. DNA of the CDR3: TGTGCCAGCAGTTTTCAAGCACGGACTGAAGCTTTCTTT.

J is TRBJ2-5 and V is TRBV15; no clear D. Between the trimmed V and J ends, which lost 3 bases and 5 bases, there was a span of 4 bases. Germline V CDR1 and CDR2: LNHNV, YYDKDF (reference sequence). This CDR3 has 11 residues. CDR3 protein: CATSRTETQYF. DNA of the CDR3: TGTGCCACCAGCAGGACTGAGACCCAGTACTTC.

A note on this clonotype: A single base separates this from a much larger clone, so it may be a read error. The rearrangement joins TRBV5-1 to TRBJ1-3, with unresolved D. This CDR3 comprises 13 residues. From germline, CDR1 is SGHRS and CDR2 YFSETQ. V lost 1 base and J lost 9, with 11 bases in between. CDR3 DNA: TGCGCCAGCAGCTTGCACCCATGGAGCACCATATATTTT. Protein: CASSLHPWSTIYF.

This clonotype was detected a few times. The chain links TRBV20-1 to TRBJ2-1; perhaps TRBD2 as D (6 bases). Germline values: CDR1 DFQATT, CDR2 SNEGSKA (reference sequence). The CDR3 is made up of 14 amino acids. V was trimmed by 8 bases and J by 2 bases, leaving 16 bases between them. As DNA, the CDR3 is TGCAGTCCGGCGCGGGACTCTACCTACAATGAGCAGTTCTTC. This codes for CSPARDSTYNEQFF.

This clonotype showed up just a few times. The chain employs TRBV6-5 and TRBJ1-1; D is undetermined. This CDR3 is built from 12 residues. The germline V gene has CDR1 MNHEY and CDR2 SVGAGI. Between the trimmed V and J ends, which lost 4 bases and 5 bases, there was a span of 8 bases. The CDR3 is CASSSGETEAFF. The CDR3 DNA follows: TGTGCCAGCAGTTCAGGAGAAACTGAAGCTTTCTTT.

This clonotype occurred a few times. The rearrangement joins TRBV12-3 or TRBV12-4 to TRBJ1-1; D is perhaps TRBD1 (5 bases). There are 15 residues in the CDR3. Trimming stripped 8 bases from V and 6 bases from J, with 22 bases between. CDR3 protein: CASRFAGGGVAEAFF. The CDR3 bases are TGTGCCAGCCGCTTCGCCGGGGGAGGGGTGGCTGAAGCTTTCTTT.

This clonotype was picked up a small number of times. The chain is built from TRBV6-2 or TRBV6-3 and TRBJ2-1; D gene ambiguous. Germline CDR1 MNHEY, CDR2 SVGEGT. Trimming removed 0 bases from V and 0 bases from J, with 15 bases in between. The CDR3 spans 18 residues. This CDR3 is CASSYSEQSSGSYNEQFF. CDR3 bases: TGTGCCAGCAGTTACTCGGAGCAATCTTCGGGCTCCTACAATGAGCAGTTCTTC.

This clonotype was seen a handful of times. The DNA of the CDR3 is TGCAGTGCTAGTAGCGGGAGGCCAGATACGCAGTATTTT. Its translation is CSASSGRPDTQYF. The chain recombines TRBV20-1 with TRBJ2-3; 10 bases are shared with TRBD2. V shed 3 bases, J shed 4 bases, and the junction held 1 base outside the gene matches. CDR1 and CDR2 (germline): DFQATT, SNEGSKA (reference sequence). The CDR3 is made up of 13 amino acids.

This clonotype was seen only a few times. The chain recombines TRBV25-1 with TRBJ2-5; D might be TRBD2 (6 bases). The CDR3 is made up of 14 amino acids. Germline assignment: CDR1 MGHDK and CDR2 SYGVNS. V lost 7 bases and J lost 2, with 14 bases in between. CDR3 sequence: CASNKGSGQETQYF. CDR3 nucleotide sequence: TGTGCCAGCAACAAGGGGAGCGGGCAAGAGACCCAGTACTTC.

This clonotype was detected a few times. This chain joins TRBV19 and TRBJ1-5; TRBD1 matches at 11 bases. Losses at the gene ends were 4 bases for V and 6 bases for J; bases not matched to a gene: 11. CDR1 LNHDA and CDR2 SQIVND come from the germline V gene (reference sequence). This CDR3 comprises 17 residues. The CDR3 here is CASSTYHGTGGAQPQHF. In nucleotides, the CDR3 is TGTGCCAGTAGTACTTACCACGGGACAGGGGGAGCTCAGCCCCAGCATTTT.

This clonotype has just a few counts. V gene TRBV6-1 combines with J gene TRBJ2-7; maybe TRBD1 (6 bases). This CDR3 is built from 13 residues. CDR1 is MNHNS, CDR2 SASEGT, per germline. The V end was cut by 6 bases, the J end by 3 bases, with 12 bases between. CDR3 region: CASSARGLYEQYF. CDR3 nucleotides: TGTGCCAGCAGCGCCAGGGGTCTCTACGAGCAGTACTTC.

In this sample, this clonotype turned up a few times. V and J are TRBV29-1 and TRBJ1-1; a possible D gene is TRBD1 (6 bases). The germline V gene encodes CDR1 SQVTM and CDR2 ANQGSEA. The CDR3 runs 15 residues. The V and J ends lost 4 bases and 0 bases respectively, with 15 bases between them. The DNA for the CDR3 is TGCAGCGTTGCGGGGGGGGGCTTTATGAACACTGAAGCTTTCTTT. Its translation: CSVAGGGFMNTEAFF.

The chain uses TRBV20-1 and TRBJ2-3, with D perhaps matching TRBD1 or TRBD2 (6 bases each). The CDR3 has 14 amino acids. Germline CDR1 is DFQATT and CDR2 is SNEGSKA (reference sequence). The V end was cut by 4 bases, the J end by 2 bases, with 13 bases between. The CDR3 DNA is TGCAGTGCTACACGGGGGCGCATCACAGATACGCAGTATTTT. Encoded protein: CSATRGRITDTQYF.

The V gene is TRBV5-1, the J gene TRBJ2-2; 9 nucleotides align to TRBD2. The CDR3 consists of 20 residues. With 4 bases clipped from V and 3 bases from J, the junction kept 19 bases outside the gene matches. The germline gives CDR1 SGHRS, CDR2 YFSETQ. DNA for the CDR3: TGCGCCAGCAGCCACCGTCCATTTAGCGGGAGCCGGGGTGACACCGGGGAGCTGTTTTTT. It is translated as CASSHRPFSGSRGDTGELFF.

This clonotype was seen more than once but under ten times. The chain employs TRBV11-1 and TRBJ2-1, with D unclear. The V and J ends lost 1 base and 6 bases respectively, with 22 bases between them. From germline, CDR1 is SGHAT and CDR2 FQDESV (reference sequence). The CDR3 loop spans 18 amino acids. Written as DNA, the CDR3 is TGTGCCAGCAGCTTAGAGTTTATCTATGGTATCTCCCCCAATGAGCAGTTCTTC. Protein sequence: CASSLEFIYGISPNEQFF.

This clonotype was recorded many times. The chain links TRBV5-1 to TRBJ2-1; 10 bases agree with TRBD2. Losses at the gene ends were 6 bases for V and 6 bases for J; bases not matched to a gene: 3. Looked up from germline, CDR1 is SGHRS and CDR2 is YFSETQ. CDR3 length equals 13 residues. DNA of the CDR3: TGCGCCAGCAAAACTAGCGGGATCAATGAGCAGTTCTTC. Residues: CASKTSGINEQFF. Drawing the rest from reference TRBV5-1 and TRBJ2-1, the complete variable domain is KAGVTQTPRYLIKTRGQQVTLSCSPISGHRSVSWYQQTPGQGLQFLFEYFSETQRNKGNFPGRFSGRQFSNSRSEMNVSTLELGDSALYLCASKTSGINEQFFGPGTRLTVL.

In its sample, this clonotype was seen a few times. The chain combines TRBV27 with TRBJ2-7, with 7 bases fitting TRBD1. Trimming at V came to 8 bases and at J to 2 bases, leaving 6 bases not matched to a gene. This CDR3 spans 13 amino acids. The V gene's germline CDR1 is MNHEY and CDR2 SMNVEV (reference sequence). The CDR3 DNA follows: TGTGCCAGCTCTGGGACAGTTCCCTACGAGCAGTACTTC. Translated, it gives CASSGTVPYEQYF.

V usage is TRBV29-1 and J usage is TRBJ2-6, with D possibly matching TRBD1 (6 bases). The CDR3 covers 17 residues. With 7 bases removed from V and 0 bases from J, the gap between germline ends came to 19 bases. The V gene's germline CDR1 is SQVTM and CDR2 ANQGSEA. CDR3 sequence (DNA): TGCAGCGATCGCAGGGGTAAGGGCCTCTCTGGGGCCAACGTCCTGACTTTC. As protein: CSDRRGKGLSGANVLTF.